The 10 T cell receptor beta chains below come from one sample, sequenced in a study of identical twins. TCRdb redid the calling of the 5' RACE reads with MiXCR, one entry per CDR3 protein. The data show about 900,000 distinct CDR3 sequences, approximately 13% seen once. The same sample was also studied in work on yellow fever vaccine responses in identical twins.

What was sequenced was PBMCs. The receptors were gathered from a woman between 18 and 30 years old in good health.

This chain connects TRBV18 to TRBJ2-3, with D uncertain. Germline V gene lookup returns CDR1 KGHSH and CDR2 LQKENI. The CDR3 loop spans 13 amino acids. V lost 5 bases and J lost 1, with 7 bases in between. The CDR3, as DNA: TGTGCCAGCTCAGAGCTACGCACAGATACGCAGTATTTT. Its translation is CASSELRTDTQYF.

This clonotype was recorded at least ten times. The chain carries TRBV29-1 and TRBJ2-1, with 12 positions matching TRBD2. Germline CDR1 SQVTM, CDR2 ANQGSEA. The J segment lost 9 bases and the V segment lost 6 bases, leaving 3 bases of the junction unmatched. The CDR3 runs 12 residues. This CDR3 reads CSVLAGGAEQFF. The DNA for the CDR3 is TGCAGCGTCCTAGCGGGAGGGGCTGAGCAGTTCTTC.

The sample holds a few counts of this clonotype. V and J are TRBV12-3 or TRBV12-4 and TRBJ1-1; D may be TRBD1 (5 bases). V was pared by 6 bases and J by 1 base, with 12 bases between. The length of the CDR3 is 14 residues. Here the CDR3 DNA reads TGTGCCAGCAGGCCGGGAGGGGCGAACACTGAAGCTTTCTTT. Translation gives CASRPGGANTEAFF.

The sample holds a few counts of this clonotype. The genes are TRBV3-1 and TRBJ2-2; D unclear. Germline CDR1 is LGHDT and CDR2 is YNNKEL (reference sequence). The CDR3 contains 14 residues. V was clipped by 2 bases and J by 9 bases, with 13 bases between them. In DNA, the CDR3 is TGTGCCAGCAGCCAACGACCGGGCATCCGGGAGCTGTTTTTT. Its protein product is CASSQRPGIRELFF.

This sequence joins TRBV6-5 and TRBJ1-6; D call uncertain. CDR3 length: 15 amino acids. V lost 0 bases and J lost 7, with 10 bases in between. CDR1 and CDR2 (germline): MNHEY, SVGAGI. The CDR3 DNA sequence: TGTGCCAGCAGTTACTCGATGGCTGTGAATTCACCCCTCCACTTT. Its translation is CASSYSMAVNSPLHF.

The chain carries TRBV20-1 and TRBJ2-3; D unresolved. The germline V and J ends were trimmed by 4 bases and 5 bases, with 4 bases remaining between them. CDR1 DFQATT and CDR2 SNEGSKA come from the germline V gene (reference sequence). This CDR3 has 10 amino acids. CDR3 in amino acids: CSAKRDTQYF. The CDR3 bases are TGCAGTGCTAAACGAGATACGCAGTATTTT.

This clonotype was picked up a small number of times. The chain recombines TRBV5-4 with TRBJ1-5; 9 nucleotides line up with TRBD1. The V gene end was trimmed by 0 bases and the J gene end by 5 bases; junction bases not matched to a gene: 6. This CDR3 has 16 amino acids. The germline V gene has CDR1 SGHNT and CDR2 YYREEE (reference sequence). The CDR3 loop reads CASSLAPGQGHQPQHF. The CDR3 coding sequence is TGTGCCAGCAGCTTGGCCCCGGGACAGGGACATCAGCCCCAGCATTTT.

J is TRBJ2-5 and V is TRBV18; TRBD2 might be the D (6 bases). The germline CDR1 and CDR2 sequences are KGHSH and LQKENI. The CDR3 is made up of 15 amino acids. Between the trimmed V and J ends, which lost 2 bases and 2 bases, there was a span of 12 bases. For the CDR3, the DNA is TGTGCCAGCTCACCATCCCGGGGAGGTCAAGAGACCCAGTACTTC. It yields the protein CASSPSRGGQETQYF.

The DNA for the CDR3 is TGTGCCAGCAGCCCCCGGGAGCATTTCGGGAGAGAGACCCAGTACTTC. The encoded protein is CASSPREHFGRETQYF. The rearrangement links TRBV7-9 to TRBJ2-5; D is perhaps TRBD2 (6 bases). CDR1 is SEHNR and CDR2 is FQNEAQ in the germline V gene (reference sequence). The CDR3 is 16 residues long. Trimming shortened V by 5 bases and J by 4 bases, and 20 bases separated the two germline ends.

The J gene is TRBJ2-1, the V gene TRBV12-3 or TRBV12-4; D uncertain. The CDR3 extends over 16 amino acids. V shed 6 bases and J shed 5 bases, with 20 bases lying between them. DNA for the CDR3: TGTGCCAGCAGAACCACCTCGGTCCAGGCCCACAATGAGCAGTTCTTC. Translated: CASRTTSVQAHNEQFF.